Following are 28 T cell receptor beta chains from one sample sequenced in a study of T cell responses to AZD1222 COVID-19 vaccine. The method was immunoSEQ multiplex PCR; TCRdb's version includes in-frame clones alone and lacks a portion of them. The sample consists of roughly 120,000 clones, around 93% of them appearing once. The sample in question was peripheral blood, obtained on day 0 of AZD1222 vaccination. The receptor set was obtained from an adult in good health.

This rearrangement joins TRBV19 to TRBJ2-7; tentative D call: TRBD1 (6 bases). V gave up 6 bases and J gave up 3 bases, with 6 bases separating them. This CDR3 has 11 residues. The V gene's germline CDR1 is LNHDA and CDR2 SQIVND (reference sequence). The CDR3 loop is CASRDSYEQYF. The CDR3 bases are TGTGCCAGTAGGGACAGCTACGAGCAGTACTTC.

The chain uses TRBV24-1 and TRBJ2-4, with TRBD1 identical over 7 bases. The germline gives CDR1 KGHDR, CDR2 SFDVKD. J gave up 7 bases and V 0 bases, and 8 bases lay outside the gene matches. This CDR3 region has 16 residues. The CDR3: CATSDLLARGPNIQYF. CDR3 DNA: TGTGCCACCAGTGATTTGTTGGCTAGGGGGCCCAACATTCAGTACTTC.

The chain employs TRBV11-2 and TRBJ1-1; D is unresolved. Germline CDR1 and CDR2: SGHAT and FQNNGV. V lost 1 base to trimming and J lost 1 base, with 10 bases between them. The CDR3 loop spans 15 amino acids. This CDR3 reads CASSLGPRQNTEAFF. Here the CDR3 DNA reads TGTGCCAGCAGCTTAGGGCCCCGTCAGAACACTGAAGCTTTCTTT.

This clone was found a few times. The chain is built from TRBV2 and TRBJ2-3; TRBD2 might be the D (6 bases). The germline V gene encodes CDR1 SNHLY and CDR2 FYNNEI. This CDR3 region has 14 residues. V lost 5 bases, J lost 1 base, and 10 bases lay in between. DNA for the CDR3: TGTGCCAGCAGTCGGGAGTTGGGCACAGATACGCAGTATTTT. Its translation: CASSRELGTDTQYF.

This rearrangement joins TRBV15 to TRBJ2-5, with D uncertain. The CDR3 consists of 13 residues. V was cut by 1 base and J by 3 bases, with 6 bases left in between. In germline, CDR1 is LNHNV, CDR2 YYDKDF (reference sequence). CDR3 sequence reads: CATSRVVEETQYF. As DNA, the CDR3 is TGTGCCACCAGCAGAGTGGTTGAAGAGACCCAGTACTTC. Filled out from reference TRBV15 and TRBJ2-5, the complete variable domain reads DAMVIQNPRYQVTQFGKPVTLSCSQTLNHNVMYWYQQKSSQAPKLLFHYYDKDFNNEADTPDNFQSRRPNTSFCFLDIRSPGLGDTAMYLCATSRVVEETQYFGPGTRLLVL.

The chain combines TRBV5-4 with TRBJ1-6; D not certain. The CDR3 is 15 amino acids. Germline CDR1 is SGHNT and CDR2 is YYREEE (reference sequence). The germline V and J ends were trimmed by 0 bases and 6 bases, with 10 bases remaining between them. CDR3 loop: CASSLEGMINSPLHF. As DNA, the CDR3 is TGTGCCAGCAGCTTGGAGGGAATGATTAATTCACCCCTCCACTTT.

V and J are TRBV21-1 and TRBJ1-2. TRBV21-1 is noted as a pseudogene. The CDR3 is 12 residues long. In nucleotides, the CDR3 is TGTGCCAGCAGCAAAGGGTACGGGTACTGCACCTTC. This translates into CASSKGYGYCTF.

V usage is TRBV29-1 and J usage is TRBJ2-7; TRBD1 matches at 7 bases. The CDR3 totals 13 residues. Germline V CDR1 and CDR2: SQVTM, ANQGSEA. V shed 4 bases, J shed 2 bases, and the junction held 5 bases outside the gene matches. The DNA of the CDR3 is TGCAGCGTTGGCGCAGGGGGTCCCTACGAGCAGTACTTC. It encodes CSVGAGGPYEQYF.

This chain connects TRBV10-3 to TRBJ1-2, with D possibly matching TRBD1 (6 bases). The CDR3 length is 14 residues. The germline V gene has CDR1 ENHRY and CDR2 SYGVKD. Between the trimmed V and J ends, which lost 8 bases and 0 bases, there was a span of 13 bases. The CDR3 sequence: CAIGLQGSNYGYTF. The CDR3 DNA is TGTGCCATCGGCCTCCAGGGGTCTAACTATGGCTACACCTTC.

The genes are TRBV28 and TRBJ2-7, with D hard to call. Germline assignment: CDR1 MDHEN and CDR2 SYDVKM. V was cut by 5 bases and J by 6 bases, with 8 bases left in between. This CDR3 has 11 residues. The CDR3 sequence: CASSDRVEQYF. The CDR3 DNA follows: TGTGCCAGCAGTGATCGAGTCGAGCAGTACTTC. Variable domain in full (rest from reference TRBV28 and TRBJ2-7): DVKVTQSSRYLVKRTGEKVFLECVQDMDHENMFWYRQDPGLGLRLIYFSYDVKMKEKGDIPEGYSVSREKKERFSLILESASTNQTSMYLCASSDRVEQYFGPGTRLTVT.

Of note for this clone: One end of the junction is discordant with germline, which a read error may explain. The genes are TRBV4-1 and TRBJ2-7; no clear D. This CDR3 has 14 residues. Per germline, CDR1 MGHRA and CDR2 YSYEKL. The chain's CDR3 is CASSQAPPGYEQYF. The CDR3, as DNA: TGCGCCAGCAGTCAAGCCCCCCCGGGCTACGAGCAGTACTTC.

This chain links TRBV9 with TRBJ2-3, with D possibly TRBD2 on 6 matching bases. Trimming stripped 3 bases from V and 4 bases from J, with 18 bases between. This CDR3 spans 16 amino acids. CDR1 SGDLS and CDR2 YYNGEE come from the germline V gene. In nucleotides, the CDR3 is TGTGCCAGCAGCGATTACGGGACTGTGGCCCCAGATACGCAGTATTTT. Protein sequence: CASSDYGTVAPDTQYF.

The chain employs TRBV11-2 and TRBJ1-3, with unresolved D. Germline V gene sequence: CDR1 SGHAT, CDR2 FQNNGV. Trimming left V 5 bases short and J 4 bases short, with 9 bases between. This CDR3 contains 13 residues. The DNA of the CDR3 is TGTGCCAGCAGCCCGGCGGCAGGAAACACCATATATTTT. Translation: CASSPAAGNTIYF.

The chain employs TRBV28 and TRBJ2-7, with 9 bases matching TRBD1. The CDR3 has 14 amino acids. Trimming took 7 bases from V and 3 from J; bases not matched to a gene: 7. Germline V gene sequence: CDR1 MDHEN, CDR2 SYDVKM. CDR3 sequence: CASITSGQGYEQYF. For the CDR3, the DNA is TGTGCCAGCATTACCTCGGGACAGGGCTACGAGCAGTACTTC.

The chain links TRBV5-8 to TRBJ2-3; either TRBD1 or TRBD2 may fit D (6 bases each). The germline CDR1 and CDR2 sequences are SGHTS and YDEGEE. The CDR3 covers 16 residues. The V end was cut by 4 bases, the J end by 6 bases, with 21 bases between. In nucleotides, the CDR3 is TGTGCCAGCAGCCCCATGGGTAGGGGGGCTGCCGATACGCAGTATTTT. It is translated as CASSPMGRGAADTQYF.

The chain carries TRBV4-2 and TRBJ2-7; unclear D gene. The germline gives CDR1 LGHNA, CDR2 YNFKEQ. The CDR3 covers 14 residues. V shed 3 bases and J shed 0 bases, with 9 bases lying between them. The CDR3 sequence: CASSQDYSSYEQYF. CDR3 DNA sequence: TGTGCCAGCAGCCAGGATTATAGCTCCTACGAGCAGTACTTC.

The chain employs TRBV7-2 and TRBJ1-6; D is uncertain. Trimming removed 5 bases at V and 10 bases at J, with 18 bases between. Looked up from germline, CDR1 is SGHTA and CDR2 is FQGNSA. The CDR3 totals 15 residues. The CDR3 loop is CASSPEVLEGSPLHF. CDR3 nucleotide sequence: TGTGCCAGCAGCCCCGAGGTCCTGGAGGGATCACCCCTCCACTTT.

The V gene is TRBV6-5, the J gene TRBJ1-1; D gene unclear. Germline assignment: CDR1 MNHEY and CDR2 SVGAGI. Trimming stripped 6 bases from V and 6 bases from J, with 11 bases between. The CDR3 is made up of 12 amino acids. For the CDR3, the DNA is TGTGCCAGCAGCTACCGTAATGCTGAAGCTTTCTTT. Its protein is CASSYRNAEAFF.

The chain employs TRBV4-1 and TRBJ2-7; possibly TRBD2 for D (6 bases). Germline lookup yields CDR1 MGHRA and CDR2 YSYEKL. CDR3 length: 12 amino acids. The V and J ends lost 4 bases and 6 bases respectively, with 10 bases between them. The CDR3 loop reads CASSPGGSEQYF. As DNA, the CDR3 is TGCGCCAGCAGCCCCGGAGGGTCCGAGCAGTACTTC.

The CDR3 is CASSQDFSSGYEQYF. The CDR3 nucleotides are TGTGCCAGCAGCCAAGATTTCTCTAGCGGCTACGAGCAGTACTTC. This chain connects TRBV4-2 to TRBJ2-7; 7 bases fit TRBD2. The germline V gene encodes CDR1 LGHNA and CDR2 YNFKEQ. After removal of 0 bases from V and 3 bases from J, the junction contained 5 bases not matched to a gene. The CDR3 runs to 15 residues.

The J gene is TRBJ1-6, the V gene TRBV5-6; weak D call: TRBD1 (5 bases). V lost 1 base to trimming and J lost 9 bases, with 14 bases between them. Germline V gives CDR1 SGHDT, CDR2 YYEEEE. CDR3 length: 15 amino acids. The chain's CDR3 is CASSLRGRGSSPLHF. CDR3 in DNA: TGTGCCAGCAGCTTGCGGGGACGCGGGAGTTCACCCCTCCACTTT.

The genes are TRBV7-9 and TRBJ1-2, with a tentative D call TRBD1 (5 bases). The V end was cut by 4 bases, the J end by 5 bases, with 17 bases between. Looked up from germline, CDR1 is SEHNR and CDR2 is FQNEAQ (reference sequence). The CDR3 totals 15 residues. This CDR3 is CASSYQGAVRYGYTF. Written as DNA, the CDR3 is TGTGCCAGCAGCTACCAGGGTGCGGTCCGATATGGCTACACCTTC.

The chain recombines TRBV11-2 with TRBJ1-2; possibly TRBD1 for D (5 bases). Germline lookup yields CDR1 SGHAT and CDR2 FQNNGV. V shed 1 base and J shed 8 bases, with 11 bases lying between them. The CDR3 loop spans 13 amino acids. The CDR3 here is CASSLGQGGGYTF. The CDR3, as DNA: TGTGCCAGCAGCTTAGGGCAGGGAGGGGGCTACACCTTC. The full variable domain, with the rest looked up from reference TRBV11-2 and TRBJ1-2, is EAGVAQSPRYKIIEKRQSVAFWCNPISGHATLYWYQQILGQGPKLLIQFQNNGVVDDSQLPKDRFSAERLKGVDSTLKIQPAKLEDSAVYLCASSLGQGGGYTFGSGTRLTVV.

This CDR3 reads CASSQVLGQPFSEAFF. DNA for the CDR3: TGTGCCAGCAGCCAAGTTCTAGGACAGCCATTTTCTGAAGCTTTCTTT. The chain carries TRBV14 and TRBJ1-1, with D possibly matching TRBD1 (6 bases). This CDR3 is built from 16 residues. Germline V gene sequence: CDR1 SGHDN, CDR2 FVKESK. V dropped 1 base and J dropped 6 bases, with 18 bases sitting between them.

The V call is TRBV4-1, the J call TRBJ2-7, with D perhaps TRBD2 (6 bases). Germline CDR1 is MGHRA and CDR2 is YSYEKL. CDR3 size: 15 residues. Trimming left V 3 bases short and J 4 bases short, with 16 bases between. The CDR3: CASSHWTGEIYEQYF. As DNA, the CDR3 is TGCGCCAGCAGCCATTGGACGGGAGAGATATACGAGCAGTACTTC.

The J gene is TRBJ1-5, the V gene TRBV5-8; D unresolved. The CDR3 spans 16 residues. Trimming pared 2 bases from V and 2 bases from J, leaving 14 bases between. Germline V gene sequence: CDR1 SGHTS, CDR2 YDEGEE. CDR3 DNA sequence: TGTGCCAGCAGCTTAGGAAGTAGCCCGGGCAATCAGCCCCAGCATTTT. It encodes CASSLGSSPGNQPQHF.

V is TRBV6-5 and J is TRBJ2-1, with a weak D call TRBD2 (6 bases). CDR3 length: 14 amino acids. The germline gives CDR1 MNHEY, CDR2 SVGAGI. V lost 7 bases and J 4 bases, leaving 14 bases between the germline ends. The CDR3 loop reads CASKRREAYNEQFF. The CDR3 nucleotides are TGTGCCAGCAAGAGGAGGGAGGCGTACAATGAGCAGTTCTTC.

A single count supports this clone. The chain employs TRBV24-1 and TRBJ2-1, with TRBD1 matching over 7 bases. Germline V gene sequence: CDR1 KGHDR, CDR2 SFDVKD. This CDR3 is built from 15 residues. Trimming took 4 bases from V and 4 from J; bases not matched to a gene: 6. Here the CDR3 reads CATSDRDRPYNEQFF. As DNA, the CDR3 is TGTGCCACCAGTGACCGGGACAGACCGTACAATGAGCAGTTCTTC.